This TCR beta chain comes out of a study of blood T cell repertoires in COVID-19. Study information: Acute and convalescent COVID-19 samples came from the United States, Italy and Spain. T cells, B-cell-depleted T cells, or PBMCs provided the cDNA or gDNA that served as material.

V gave up 6 bases and J gave up 2 bases, with 17 bases separating them. Germline values: CDR1 KGHSH, CDR2 LQKENI. CDR3 length: 16 amino acids. As originally analysed: Nucleated cell counts were estimated from reference gene primer amplification. Data came from immunoSEQ multiplex PCR; TCRdb stores just in-frame clones and leaves some out. The DNA was the basis for D and trimming; V, J and clone size are from that table. The repertoire holds 200,000 to 250,000 clones, approximately 83% seen once, with around 2.9% in the top ten. The sequenced sample consisted of peripheral blood. This sequence joins TRBV18 and TRBJ1-5, with a tentative D call TRBD1 (6 bases). The sequence was obtained from a woman in her 30s who had recovered from COVID-19. CDR3 sequence reads: CASSLRGGLGNQPQHF. The DNA for the CDR3 is TGTGCCAGCTCGTTAAGGGGGGGACTCGGCAATCAGCCCCAGCATTTT.